Here is one T cell receptor (beta chain) with its context. Its cognate antigen is unknown. This sample was included in a study of Tregs in tolerant kidney transplant recipients. TCRdb's table, derived via immunoSEQ multiplex PCR, lists solely in-frame clones and lacks some. This table has approximately 100,000 clones, roughly 93% appearing once. The CDR3 has 14 amino acids. Per germline, CDR1 SGHVS and CDR2 FQNEAQ. V was cut by 3 bases and J by 4 bases, with 12 bases left in between. Study-wide findings and caveats: The most relevant donor-specific Treg TCRbeta repertoire apparently came from expansion with activated donor B cells. Validation in larger populations is needed because few patients were studied. Changing PCR primers prevented nucleotide comparison between some patients' samples.

Thawed PBMCs were FACS-sorted into unstimulated CD4+CD25+CD127- regulatory T cells, CD4+CD25- non-regulatory cells, CD4 and CD8 cells. The chain employs TRBV7-8 and TRBJ1-1; D gene ambiguous. The sequences come from CD4+ T cells from blood, collected before the transplant. This TCR derives from a human donor who received a combined kidney and bone marrow transplant. The CDR3 nucleotides read TGTGCCAGCAGCTTTGTGTCGGTGAGCACTGAAGCTTTCTTT. Its protein product is CASSFVSVSTEAFF.